The 12 T cell receptor beta chains reported below all come from one sample, sequenced in a study of cytomegalovirus exposure and HLA in healthy donors. 60 Vbeta and 13 Jbeta primers were used in PCR. Profiled with immunoSEQ multiplex PCR; TCRdb holds only in-frame clones, not every one. The table has 190,000 or so clones, less than 85% seen once. What was sequenced was PBMCs. The receptors were sampled from a boy younger than 18 in good health and CMV-seronegative.

This chain links TRBV7-2 with TRBJ1-2; weak D call: TRBD1 (6 bases). V lost 1 base to trimming and J lost 6 bases, with 9 bases between them. The CDR3 contains 13 residues. Germline V gives CDR1 SGHTA, CDR2 FQGNSA. The CDR3 DNA follows: TGTGCCAGCAGCTTAGAGCCAGGGGATGGCTACACCTTC. It yields the protein CASSLEPGDGYTF.

This clone is a singleton in its sample. This rearrangement joins TRBV11-1 to TRBJ2-1, with 12 bases that match TRBD2. The junction had 6 bases not matched to a gene; V was cut back by 0 bases and J by 15 bases. Germline V lookup: CDR1 SGHAT, CDR2 FQDESV (reference sequence). This CDR3 comprises 14 residues. In nucleotides, the CDR3 is TGTGCCAGCAGCTTAGCGCTAGCGGGAGGGCGGCTGTTCTTC. It specifies CASSLALAGGRLFF.

The chain recombines TRBV7-6 with TRBJ1-1; TRBD1 might be the D (6 bases). The CDR3 is made up of 16 amino acids. Looked up from germline, CDR1 is SGHVS and CDR2 is FNYEAQ. Between the trimmed V and J ends, which lost 2 bases and 0 bases, there was a span of 13 bases. In nucleotides, the CDR3 is TGTGCCAGCAGCTTATTCTCCGACAGGTTGAACACTGAAGCTTTCTTT. Its protein product is CASSLFSDRLNTEAFF. The complete variable domain, with remaining parts taken from reference TRBV7-6 and TRBJ1-1, reads GAGVSQSPRYKVTKRGQDVALRCDPISGHVSLYWYRQALGQGPEFLTYFNYEAQQDKSGLPNDRFSAERPEGSISTLTIQRTEQRDSAMYRCASSLFSDRLNTEAFFGQGTRLTVV.

The DNA of the CDR3 is TGTGCCAGCAGCCGGTACGGGAGTTACAATGAGCAGTTCTTC. Its translation is CASSRYGSYNEQFF. This chain joins TRBV11-3 and TRBJ2-1; a weak D match, TRBD2 (6 bases). CDR1 is SGHNT and CDR2 is YENEEA in the germline V gene. Trimming stripped 5 bases from V and 4 bases from J, with 12 bases between. This CDR3 comprises 14 residues.

This sequence joins TRBV4-3 and TRBJ1-2, with TRBD1 matching 10 bases. The germline CDR1 and CDR2 sequences are LGHNA and YSLEER. V was pared by 0 bases and J by 0 bases, with 7 bases of the junction left unmatched. This CDR3 comprises 18 residues. The CDR3 nucleotides are TGCGCCAGCAGCCAAGAATGGGACAGGGGCTATTCTAACTATGGCTACACCTTC. Translation: CASSQEWDRGYSNYGYTF.

The gene calls are TRBV7-9 and TRBJ2-7, with 9 bases that match TRBD1. The CDR3 spans 14 residues. Trimming took 3 bases from V and 7 from J; bases not matched to a gene: 7. CDR1 is SEHNR, CDR2 FQNEAQ, per germline (reference sequence). The CDR3 reads CASSLTGGPVEQYF. CDR3 nucleotide sequence: TGTGCCAGCAGCTTGACAGGGGGGCCAGTAGAGCAGTACTTC.

The rearrangement uses TRBV30 and TRBJ1-2; D possibly corresponds to TRBD1 (5 bases). Germline V gene data show CDR1 as GTSNPN and CDR2 as SVGIG (reference sequence). Trimming shortened V by 5 bases and J by 6 bases, and 22 bases separated the two germline ends. CDR3 length: 15 amino acids. CDR3 DNA: TGTGCCTGGGAGGACATTGGCCCAATACGGGATGGCTACACCTTC. It is translated as CAWEDIGPIRDGYTF.

This clone has only a few counts. V gene TRBV28 combines with J gene TRBJ1-2; TRBD1 is a possible D gene (5 bases). CDR3 length equals 14 residues. Looked up from germline, CDR1 is MDHEN and CDR2 is SYDVKM. Trimming shortened V by 4 bases and J by 4 bases, and 13 bases separated the two germline ends. The CDR3 region has the DNA TGTGCCAGCAGTTCTTCCAGGGCAATCTATGGCTACACCTTC. It specifies CASSSSRAIYGYTF.

This chain joins TRBV7-2 and TRBJ2-2; TRBD2 matches 8 bases. Germline lookup yields CDR1 SGHTA and CDR2 FQGNSA. The CDR3 runs to 19 residues. V dropped 5 bases and J dropped 0; count of bases not matched to a gene: 14. The CDR3 DNA sequence: TGTGCCAGCAGCCGCCACCAGGGACTAGTTTACTCGAACACCGGGGAGCTGTTTTTT. Amino acids: CASSRHQGLVYSNTGELFF.

J is TRBJ1-1 and V is TRBV5-1; D call uncertain. CDR1 and CDR2 from the germline V gene are SGHRS and YFSETQ. The length of the CDR3 is 14 residues. The germline V and J ends were trimmed by 4 bases and 1 base, with 11 bases remaining between them. CDR3 sequence: CASSPANRNTEAFF. DNA for the CDR3: TGCGCCAGCAGCCCTGCGAACAGGAACACTGAAGCTTTCTTT.

The rearrangement joins TRBV9 to TRBJ2-7; D is uncertain. V lost 0 bases to trimming and J lost 1 base, with 8 bases between them. The CDR3 totals 14 residues. From germline, CDR1 is SGDLS and CDR2 YYNGEE. The CDR3 reads CASSVAGQSYEQYF. As DNA, the CDR3 is TGTGCCAGCAGCGTAGCTGGGCAATCCTACGAGCAGTACTTC.

This chain joins TRBV27 and TRBJ2-1, with 10 bases aligning to TRBD1. Trimming cost V 7 bases and J 7 bases; bases outside gene matches: 10. Germline V CDR1 and CDR2: MNHEY, SMNVEV (reference sequence). The CDR3 loop spans 15 amino acids. The CDR3, as DNA: TGTGCCAGCACTCCCAACAGACAGGGGGCGAATGAGCAGTTCTTC. Translated: CASTPNRQGANEQFF.